Described below is a single T cell receptor (beta chain) sequence and its context. This clonotype was picked up many times. Its antigen is unknown. No clone much larger than this one lies a single base away; base qualities are absent. The protocol used for the library was 5' RACE. The instrument was an Illumina MiSeq. The public reads were run again by TCRdb, first through fastp at Q25 and then through MiXCR, and only productive beta chains were kept. Rows are combined by CDR3 protein, so each entry shows the most common genes and DNA. Counted in this sample were around 63,000 distinct CDR3 sequences; roughly 16% of them appeared once. Of the sample, approximately 4.7% falls within the top ten clones. These data belong to a study of T cells of healthy individuals (dated by TCRdb to about 2018). The CDR3 has 15 amino acids, counting the end cysteine and phenylalanine. The retained sequence is limited to the CDR3, 45 bases, with the frame set at the first base. The CDR1 and CDR2 encoded by the germline V gene are MGHRA and YSYEKL. Germline trimming: 1 base from V, 5 bases from J; junction bases outside gene matches: 7.

The sequence came from a human donor in good health. Recombination joined TRBV4-1 with TRBJ1-2; TRBD1 matches 7 bases in the middle. The nucleotides read TGCGCCAGCAGCCAAGGACAGGGTCTGGGGTATGGCTACACCTTC. This gives the protein CASSQGQGLGYGYTF.